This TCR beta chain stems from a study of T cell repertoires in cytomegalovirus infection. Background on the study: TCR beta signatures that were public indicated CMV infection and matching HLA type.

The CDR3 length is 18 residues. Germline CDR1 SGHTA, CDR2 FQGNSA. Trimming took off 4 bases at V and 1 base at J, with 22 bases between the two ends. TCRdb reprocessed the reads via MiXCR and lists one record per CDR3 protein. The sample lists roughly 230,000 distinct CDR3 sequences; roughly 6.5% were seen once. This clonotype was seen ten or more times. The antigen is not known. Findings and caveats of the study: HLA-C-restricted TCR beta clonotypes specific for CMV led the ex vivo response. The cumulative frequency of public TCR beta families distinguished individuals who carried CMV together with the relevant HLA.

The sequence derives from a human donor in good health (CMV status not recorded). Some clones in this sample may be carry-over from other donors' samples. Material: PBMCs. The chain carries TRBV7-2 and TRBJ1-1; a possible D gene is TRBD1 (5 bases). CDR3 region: CASSSPRGHSPSNTEAFF. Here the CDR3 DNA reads TGTGCCAGCAGCTCCCCTCGGGGCCATTCGCCTTCGAACACTGAAGCTTTCTTT. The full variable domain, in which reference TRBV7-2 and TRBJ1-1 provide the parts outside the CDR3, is GAGVSQSPSNKVTEKGKDVELRCDPISGHTALYWYRQSLGQGLEFLIYFQGNSAPDKSGLPSDRFSAERTGGSVSTLTIQRTQQEDSAVYLCASSSPRGHSPSNTEAFFGQGTRLTVV.